The sample holds a few counts of the clone carrying this TCR beta chain. The data derive from a study of CD8 T cells in ankylosing spondylitis. Germline loops: CDR1 DFQATT, CDR2 SNEGSKA (reference sequence). Deletions cut 3 bases from V and 7 bases from J, with 11 bases between. CDR3 length: 12 amino acids. TCRdb redid the calling of the 5' RACE reads with MiXCR, one entry per CDR3 protein. The sample lists 340,000 or so distinct CDR3 sequences, under 15% occurring once. Sequencing was performed on blood, either unsorted or a sorted T cell fraction (not recorded which). The sequence was obtained from a male donor with ankylosing spondylitis or in good health (not recorded which). V gene TRBV20-1 combines with J gene TRBJ2-3; the D gene is possibly TRBD2 (6 bases). The CDR3 sequence: CSASMRGNTQYF. The CDR3 nucleotides are TGCAGTGCTAGTATGCGGGGCAATACGCAGTATTTT.